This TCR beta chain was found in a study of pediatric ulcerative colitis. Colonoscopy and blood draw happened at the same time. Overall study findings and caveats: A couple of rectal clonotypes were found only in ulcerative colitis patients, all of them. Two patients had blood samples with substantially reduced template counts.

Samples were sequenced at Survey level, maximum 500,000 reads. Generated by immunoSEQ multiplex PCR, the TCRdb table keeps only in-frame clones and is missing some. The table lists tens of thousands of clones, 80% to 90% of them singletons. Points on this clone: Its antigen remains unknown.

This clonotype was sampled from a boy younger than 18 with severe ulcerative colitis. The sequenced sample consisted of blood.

The CDR3 sequence is CASSQRISGRALADTQYF. The CDR3 nucleotides read TGCGCCAGCAGCCAACGTATCAGCGGGAGGGCCTTGGCAGATACGCAGTATTTT. J is TRBJ2-3 and V is TRBV4-3; 10 nucleotides line up with TRBD2. The CDR3 is 18 residues long. V dropped 2 bases and J dropped 4; count of bases not matched to a gene: 12. Germline V CDR1 and CDR2: LGHNA, YSLEER.